A selection of T cell receptor beta chains follows, all from one sample in a study of T cells after yellow fever vaccination. TCRdb redid the calling of the 5' RACE reads with MiXCR, one entry per CDR3 protein. The profile shows some 560,000 distinct CDR3 sequences, about a sixth of them singletons. Sequencing was performed on PBMCs, taken less than 6 days after the first yellow fever vaccination. These receptors all stem from a man aged 18 to 29 who received the YFV17D yellow fever vaccine. Each CDR3 is given with its conserved first and last residue. A D gene is named only where the DNA matches it firmly. Not every row has a clone size; where given, it reads once, few, many or a size class.

.	TRBV15	TRBJ2-5	.	TGTGCCACCAGCAGAGATATAGCCCAAGAGACCCAGTACTTC	CATSRDIAQETQYF
TRBD2	TRBV20-1	TRBJ2-1	.	TGCAGTGCGAGGGGGGGGCCCGGGGGGGCGGTCAATGAGCAGTTGTTC	CSARGGPGGAVNEQLF
.	TRBV6-5	TRBJ2-1	.	TGTGCCAGCAGTTATAGCAGGGATGAGCAGTTCTTC	CASSYSRDEQFF
TRBD2	TRBV9	TRBJ2-5	.	TGTGCCAGCAGCGTTTCGGCTAGCGGGGGTGAAGAGACCCAGTACTTC	CASSVSASGGEETQYF
TRBD1	TRBV30	TRBJ1-2	few	TGTGCCTGGACCACCGGACAGGGAGTTAGGGGCTACACCTTC	CAWTTGQGVRGYTF
TRBD2	TRBV7-2	TRBJ2-3	few	TGTGCCAGCAGCTTTGCTAGCGGGGGCCTCACAGATACGCAGTATTTT	CASSFASGGLTDTQYF
TRBD2	TRBV12-3/TRBV12-4	TRBJ2-1	.	TGTGCCAGCAGACCCGCCGGGACTAGCGGGTCTAATGAGCAGTTCTTC	CASRPAGTSGSNEQFF
.	TRBV5-1	TRBJ2-3	few	TGCGCCAGTAGACCCGGACAGCGCTCAGATACGCAGTATTTT	CASRPGQRSDTQYF
.	TRBV12-3/TRBV12-4	TRBJ2-5	.	TGTGCCAGCAGTTATTCTCCGTTCTATCGGGAGACCCAGTACTTC	CASSYSPFYRETQYF
.	TRBV12-3/TRBV12-4	TRBJ1-3	few	TGTGCCAGCAGTTCCTCTGGATCGGCGGGAAACACCATATATTTT	CASSSSGSAGNTIYF
.	TRBV4-2	TRBJ1-5	few	TGTGCCAGCAGCCAAGATTTCAGGGGCGATTATCAGCCCCAGCATTTT	CASSQDFRGDYQPQHF
.	TRBV19	TRBJ2-2	.	TGTGCCAGTAATCAGGTTGCCGGGGAGCTGTTTTTT	CASNQVAGELFF
.	TRBV12-3/TRBV12-4	TRBJ2-3	.	TGTGCCTTCAGTTTGTTCGGGGGTACCGTAGCGGGCACAGATACGCAGTATTTT	CAFSLFGGTVAGTDTQYF
TRBD2	TRBV6-6	TRBJ2-1	few	TGTGCCAGCAGTTCCCGTGGGGCGGGGGGCCAGTTCTTC	CASSSRGAGGQFF
.	TRBV7-2	TRBJ1-5	many	TGTGCCAGCAGCCTCACCGGGACAAACAATCAGCCCCAGCATTTT	CASSLTGTNNQPQHF
.	TRBV5-4	TRBJ2-5	few	TGTGCCAGCAGCCGAACCCTCCAAGAGACCCAGTACTTC	CASSRTLQETQYF
.	TRBV11-2	TRBJ2-3	few	TGTGCCAGCAGCTTAATCCCGCGACTAACAGATACGCAGTATTTT	CASSLIPRLTDTQYF
.	TRBV10-3	TRBJ2-1	.	TGTGCCATCAGTCAACCGTGGGGAGACAGTTACAATGAGCAGTTCTTC	CAISQPWGDSYNEQFF
.	TRBV11-3	TRBJ1-6	.	TGTGCCAGCAGCTTTGACCCCAATTCACCCCTCCACTTT	CASSFDPNSPLHF
.	TRBV19	TRBJ2-5	.	TGTGCCAGTAGTATTCGGGGGGCCCGCGAGACCCAGTACTTC	CASSIRGARETQYF
.	TRBV24-1	TRBJ2-3	.	TGTGCCACCAGTGATCCCCGACTCGGATCCACAGATACGCAGTATTTT	CATSDPRLGSTDTQYF
.	TRBV4-3	TRBJ2-4	few	TGCGCCAGCAGCCAAGAGGGCGGGCTAGCCAAAAACATTCAGTACTTC	CASSQEGGLAKNIQYF
TRBD1	TRBV4-3	TRBJ1-2	few	TGCGCCAGCAGCCAATTTCAGGGGGGGCCTTCCGATGGCTACACCTTC	CASSQFQGGPSDGYTF
.	TRBV29-1	TRBJ2-1	.	TGCAGCGTTGTAGGGGGAACAAGCTCCTACAATGAGCAGTTCTTC	CSVVGGTSSYNEQFF
.	TRBV6-5	TRBJ1-4	.	TGTGCCAGCAGTTCCGTCAATGAAAAACTGTTTTTT	CASSSVNEKLFF
TRBD1	TRBV12-3/TRBV12-4	TRBJ2-6	.	TGTGCCTCCTGGACGGGACAGGGAAAGACCCCCGGCTCTGGGGCCAACGTCCTGACTTTC	CASWTGQGKTPGSGANVLTF
.	TRBV5-6	TRBJ1-3	.	TGTGCCAGCAGCTTGGAGTTAGACTCTGGAAACACCATATATTTT	CASSLELDSGNTIYF
.	TRBV11-2	TRBJ1-5	.	TGTGCCAGCAGCTTGTCACCTCATTATGACTGGGGGAGCAATCAGCCCCAGCATTTT	CASSLSPHYDWGSNQPQHF
TRBD1	TRBV15	TRBJ1-1	.	TGTGCCACCAGCAGAGACCCGGGACAGGGAAACACTGAAGCTTTCTTT	CATSRDPGQGNTEAFF
TRBD1	TRBV7-2	TRBJ1-6	.	TGTGCCAGCAGCTACCGACAGGGGCAGAATTCACCCCTCCACTTT	CASSYRQGQNSPLHF
.	TRBV27	TRBJ2-6	.	TGTGCCAGCAGTTCCACACGTCAGGGGTCCTCTGGGGCCAACGTCCTGACTTTC	CASSSTRQGSSGANVLTF
.	TRBV5-1	TRBJ2-6	.	TGCGCCAGCAGCTACGGCCGAGGCTCTGGGGCCAACGCCCTGACTTTC	CASSYGRGSGANALTF
TRBD1	TRBV7-2	TRBJ1-5	few	TGTGCCAGCAGCTTAGTGGGGACAGCGTATCAGCCCCAGCATTTT	CASSLVGTAYQPQHF
TRBD1	TRBV15	TRBJ2-5	.	TGTGCCACCAGCGGGCCGACAGGGCAAGAGACCCAGTACTTC	CATSGPTGQETQYF
TRBD2	TRBV4-1	TRBJ2-3	.	TGCGCCAGCAGCCAAGATCCTTGGAGTAGCGGGGGGTTCCCCTCGAATACGCAGTATTTT	CASSQDPWSSGGFPSNTQYF
.	TRBV12-3/TRBV12-4	TRBJ2-1	few	TGTGCCAGCAACAGGGGGCGGGGGGCAGAGCAGTTCTTC	CASNRGRGAEQFF
.	TRBV6-5	TRBJ2-5	many	TGTGCCAGCAGTTTCAGGGGACTTCAAGAGACCCAGTACTTC	CASSFRGLQETQYF
TRBD2	TRBV5-1	TRBJ2-3	few	TGCGCCAGCAGCTACAGTAGCAGCGGGGGGGCCGGAGATACGCAGTATTTT	CASSYSSSGGAGDTQYF
.	TRBV6-5	TRBJ1-5	.	TGTGCCAGCAGCGGGGAGGGCTCTCAGCCCCAGCATTTT	CASSGEGSQPQHF
TRBD1	TRBV12-3/TRBV12-4	TRBJ1-4	.	TGTGCCAGCAGCCCGGGGAGGGACAGGGGGGAAAAACTGTTTTTT	CASSPGRDRGEKLFF
TRBD1	TRBV2	TRBJ1-1	.	TGTGCCAGCAGTCCCGGACAGGCTTCCGAAGCTTTCTTT	CASSPGQASEAFF
TRBD1	TRBV28	TRBJ2-3	few	TGTGCCAGCAGTCAAGGGGGCAGGGAGAGGGATACGCAGTATTTT	CASSQGGRERDTQYF
.	TRBV7-2	TRBJ2-7	few	TGTGCCAGCAGCTTATCTGTAGCAGGGTCCTACGAGCAGTACTTC	CASSLSVAGSYEQYF
.	TRBV28	TRBJ2-3	few	TGTGCCAGCAGTTTAAGGCAAGGACCGATCCTCTCCTACACAGATACGCAGTATTTT	CASSLRQGPILSYTDTQYF
TRBD1	TRBV5-1	TRBJ1-6	few	TGCGCCAGCAGCTTGGACCTCCAGGGGGCCCTCCACTTT	CASSLDLQGALHF
.	TRBV5-1	TRBJ2-5	.	TGCGCCAGCAGCTTCCTACAGGGAAACAGCGAGGAGACCCAGTACTTC	CASSFLQGNSEETQYF
.	TRBV29-1	TRBJ1-5	.	TGCAGCGCGACCATCGGCACCTATAGCAATCAGCCCCAGCATTTT	CSATIGTYSNQPQHF
TRBD2	TRBV4-2	TRBJ2-1	few	TGTGCCAGCAGGGGTGAGCTAGCGGAATACAATGAGCAGTTCTTC	CASRGELAEYNEQFF
.	TRBV6-5	TRBJ1-4	.	TGTGCCAGCAGTTCACGGGAGGGGGAGACTAATGAAAAACTGTTTTTT	CASSSREGETNEKLFF
.	TRBV20-1	TRBJ1-2	.	TGCAGTGCTTTTGGACGGCGTAACTATGGCTACACCTTC	CSAFGRRNYGYTF
.	TRBV6-2/TRBV6-3	TRBJ1-6	.	TGTGCCAGCAGTTACCCCTCAGGGGCCGATTCACCCCTCCACTTT	CASSYPSGADSPLHF